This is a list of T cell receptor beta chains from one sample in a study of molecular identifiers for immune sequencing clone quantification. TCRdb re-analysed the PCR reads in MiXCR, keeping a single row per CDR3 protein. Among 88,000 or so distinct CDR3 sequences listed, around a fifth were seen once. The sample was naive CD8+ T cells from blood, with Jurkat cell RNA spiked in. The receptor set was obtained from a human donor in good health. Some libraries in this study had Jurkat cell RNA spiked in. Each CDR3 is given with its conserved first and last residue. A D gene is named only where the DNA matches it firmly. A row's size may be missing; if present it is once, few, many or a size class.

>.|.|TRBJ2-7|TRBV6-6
CASSYSGGLNEQYF
TGTGCCAGCAGTTACTCTGGGGGGCTAAACGAGCAGTACTTC
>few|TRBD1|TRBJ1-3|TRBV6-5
CASSNSGAGGEWPGNTIYF
TGTGCCAGCAGTAACTCCGGGGCAGGGGGTGAATGGCCTGGAAACACCATATATTTT
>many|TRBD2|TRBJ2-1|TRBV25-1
CATQGVGRAYNEQFF
TGTGCCACCCAAGGGGTCGGGAGGGCCTACAATGAGCAGTTCTTC
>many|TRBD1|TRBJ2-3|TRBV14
CASSPRDRGRTDTQYF
TGTGCCAGCAGCCCCAGAGACAGGGGGCGAACAGATACGCAGTATTTT
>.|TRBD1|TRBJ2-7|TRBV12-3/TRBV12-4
CASSFLGTGGPEQYF
TGTGCCAGCAGTTTCTTAGGGACAGGGGGTCCCGAGCAGTACTTC
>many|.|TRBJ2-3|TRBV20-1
CSARPVLLVGTDTQYF
TGCAGTGCTAGACCGGTGCTGCTAGTAGGCACAGATACGCAGTATTTT
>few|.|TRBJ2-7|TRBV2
CASSVDSSYEQYF
TGTGCCAGCAGTGTCGACAGCTCCTACGAGCAGTACTTC
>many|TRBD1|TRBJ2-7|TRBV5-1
CASSPTGGYEQYF
TGCGCCAGCAGCCCAACAGGGGGCTACGAGCAGTACTTC
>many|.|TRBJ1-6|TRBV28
CASSMTGFGSPLHF
TGTGCCAGCAGTATGACAGGATTTGGTTCACCCCTCCACTTT
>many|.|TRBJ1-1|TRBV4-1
CASSPRLVQNTEAFF
TGCGCCAGCAGCCCCCGTTTGGTTCAGAACACTGAAGCTTTCTTT
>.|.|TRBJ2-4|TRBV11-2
CASSSAATPTNQYF
TGTGCCAGCAGCTCGGCGGCCACCCCTACAAATCAGTACTTC
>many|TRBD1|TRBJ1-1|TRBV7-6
CASSSIFGQGDTEAFF
TGTGCCAGCAGCTCCATCTTTGGACAGGGAGATACTGAAGCTTTCTTT